This is a list of T cell receptor beta chains from one sample in a study of CD8 T cells in Susac syndrome. TCRdb ran MiXCR on the immunoSEQ multiplex PCR reads and lists one entry per CDR3 protein. The sample has about 240,000 distinct CDR3 sequences; 90% to 96% are singletons. Source material: CD4+ T cells from PBMCs. Every receptor here comes from a human donor with Susac syndrome. Both conserved end residues are part of each CDR3. The D gene is left open where the match is weak. Not every row has a clone size; where given, it reads once, few, many or a size class.

d_gene: -
j_gene: TRBJ2-3
abundance: -
v_gene: TRBV4-1
CDR3aa: CASSQVWAGVDTQYF
CDR3nt: TGCGCCAGCAGCCAAGTTTGGGCAGGGGTAGATACGCAGTATTTT

d_gene: -
j_gene: TRBJ2-7
abundance: -
v_gene: TRBV7-2
CDR3aa: CASSWTQNYEQYF
CDR3nt: TGTGCCAGCAGCTGGACGCAGAATTACGAGCAGTACTTC

d_gene: -
j_gene: TRBJ1-1
abundance: -
v_gene: TRBV30
CDR3aa: CALNGFQSMNTEAFF
CDR3nt: TGTGCACTGAACGGGTTCCAATCCATGAACACTGAAGCTTTCTTT

d_gene: -
j_gene: TRBJ2-1
abundance: once
v_gene: TRBV29-1
CDR3aa: CSVEGQSYNEQFF
CDR3nt: TGCAGCGTTGAGGGTCAGTCCTACAATGAGCAGTTCTTC

d_gene: -
j_gene: TRBJ1-1
abundance: -
v_gene: TRBV20-1
CDR3aa: CSAASGRGTEAFF
CDR3nt: TGCAGTGCCGCTTCCGGGAGGGGCACTGAAGCTTTCTTT

d_gene: -
j_gene: TRBJ2-7
abundance: -
v_gene: TRBV30
CDR3aa: CAWSAGVIRYEQYF
CDR3nt: TGTGCCTGGAGCGCAGGCGTGATTCGCTACGAGCAGTACTTC

d_gene: TRBD2
j_gene: TRBJ2-3
abundance: -
v_gene: TRBV6-1
CDR3aa: CASGRTSGRTDTQYF
CDR3nt: TGTGCCAGCGGGCGGACTAGCGGGAGAACAGATACGCAGTATTTT

d_gene: -
j_gene: TRBJ1-5
abundance: -
v_gene: TRBV20-1
CDR3aa: CSASGGRGAMNQPQHF
CDR3nt: TGCAGTGCTAGCGGTGGCAGAGGGGCCATGAATCAGCCCCAGCATTTT

d_gene: -
j_gene: TRBJ2-3
abundance: -
v_gene: TRBV6-4
CDR3aa: CASSDSKGHTQYF
CDR3nt: TGTGCCAGCAGTGACTCGAAGGGGCATACGCAGTATTTT

d_gene: TRBD2
j_gene: TRBJ2-1
abundance: -
v_gene: TRBV9
CDR3aa: CASSVGGSSDEQFF
CDR3nt: TGTGCCAGCAGCGTAGGCGGGAGCTCTGATGAGCAGTTCTTC

d_gene: -
j_gene: TRBJ2-5
abundance: -
v_gene: TRBV12-3/TRBV12-4
CDR3aa: CASSPWGVQETQYF
CDR3nt: TGTGCCAGCAGCCCGTGGGGGGTCCAAGAGACCCAGTACTTC

d_gene: -
j_gene: TRBJ1-1
abundance: -
v_gene: TRBV20-1
CDR3aa: CSAAGLGNTEAFF
CDR3nt: TGCAGTGCTGCCGGGTTGGGGAACACTGAAGCTTTCTTT

d_gene: TRBD1
j_gene: TRBJ1-2
abundance: -
v_gene: TRBV3-1
CDR3aa: CASSQAGQGGFSGYTF
CDR3nt: TGTGCCAGCAGCCAAGCGGGACAGGGTGGATTTAGTGGCTACACCTTC

d_gene: TRBD2
j_gene: TRBJ2-3
abundance: -
v_gene: TRBV25-1
CDR3aa: CASSDSSGSSTDTQYF
CDR3nt: TGTGCCAGCAGTGACTCCAGCGGGAGCAGCACAGATACGCAGTATTTT

d_gene: -
j_gene: TRBJ2-2
abundance: -
v_gene: TRBV29-1
CDR3aa: CSVENVLGTGELFF
CDR3nt: TGCAGCGTTGAAAACGTCCTAGGCACCGGGGAGCTGTTTTTT

d_gene: -
j_gene: TRBJ2-3
abundance: -
v_gene: TRBV11-3
CDR3aa: CASRPEAHTDTQYF
CDR3nt: TGTGCCAGCAGACCGGAGGCCCACACAGATACGCAGTATTTT

d_gene: TRBD1
j_gene: TRBJ2-3
abundance: -
v_gene: TRBV2
CDR3aa: CASIQGGTDTQYF
CDR3nt: TGTGCCAGCATACAGGGGGGCACAGATACGCAGTATTTT

d_gene: -
j_gene: TRBJ2-2
abundance: -
v_gene: TRBV12-5
CDR3aa: CASGFTGELFF
CDR3nt: TGTGCTAGTGGATTCACCGGGGAGCTGTTTTTT

d_gene: -
j_gene: TRBJ2-3
abundance: -
v_gene: TRBV19
CDR3aa: CASSIGGHSSTDTQYF
CDR3nt: TGTGCCAGTAGTATTGGGGGGCACAGTAGCACAGATACGCAGTATTTT

d_gene: -
j_gene: TRBJ2-3
abundance: -
v_gene: TRBV7-3
CDR3aa: CASSLMGTDTQYF
CDR3nt: TGTGCCAGCAGCCTAATGGGCACAGATACGCAGTATTTT

d_gene: TRBD2
j_gene: TRBJ2-5
abundance: -
v_gene: TRBV2
CDR3aa: CASNVLAGAGETQYF
CDR3nt: TGTGCCAGCAACGTCCTAGCGGGAGCGGGAGAGACCCAGTACTTC

d_gene: TRBD1
j_gene: TRBJ2-7
abundance: -
v_gene: TRBV2
CDR3aa: CASKGQGSGEQYF
CDR3nt: TGTGCCAGCAAAGGACAGGGCTCGGGGGAGCAGTACTTC

d_gene: TRBD1
j_gene: TRBJ2-2
abundance: -
v_gene: TRBV6-5
CDR3aa: CASRRTGAGELFF
CDR3nt: TGTGCCAGCAGACGGACAGGGGCCGGGGAGCTGTTTTTT

d_gene: -
j_gene: TRBJ1-5
abundance: -
v_gene: TRBV19
CDR3aa: CASSVLQGYNQPQHF
CDR3nt: TGTGCCAGTAGTGTCCTACAGGGATATAATCAGCCCCAGCATTTT

d_gene: -
j_gene: TRBJ1-2
abundance: -
v_gene: TRBV15
CDR3aa: CATSRGEGYGYTF
CDR3nt: TGTGCCACCAGCAGAGGGGAGGGCTATGGCTACACCTTC

d_gene: -
j_gene: TRBJ2-1
abundance: once
v_gene: TRBV29-1
CDR3aa: CSSGAGGEQFF
CDR3nt: TGCAGCTCGGGGGCGGGCGGTGAGCAGTTCTTC

d_gene: -
j_gene: TRBJ2-5
abundance: -
v_gene: TRBV29-1
CDR3aa: CSVLPGLQETQYF
CDR3nt: TGCAGCGTCCTGCCGGGACTCCAAGAGACCCAGTACTTC

d_gene: -
j_gene: TRBJ2-3
abundance: few
v_gene: TRBV11-2
CDR3aa: CASSLVTDTQYF
CDR3nt: TGTGCCAGCAGTTTAGTCACAGATACGCAGTATTTT

d_gene: TRBD1
j_gene: TRBJ1-2
abundance: -
v_gene: TRBV7-9
CDR3aa: CAGTVRDYGYTF
CDR3nt: TGTGCCGGGACAGTGCGGGACTATGGCTACACCTTC

d_gene: TRBD1
j_gene: TRBJ2-2
abundance: once
v_gene: TRBV14
CDR3aa: CASSHRQGANIHTGELFF
CDR3nt: TGTGCCAGCAGCCATCGACAGGGGGCGAATATCCACACCGGGGAGCTGTTTTTT

d_gene: -
j_gene: TRBJ2-7
abundance: once
v_gene: TRBV2
CDR3aa: CASLRVSGYYEQYF
CDR3nt: TGTGCCAGCCTTCGGGTTAGCGGATACTACGAGCAGTACTTC

d_gene: TRBD2
j_gene: TRBJ2-3
abundance: -
v_gene: TRBV28
CDR3aa: CASRGGLAGYTDTQYF
CDR3nt: TGTGCCAGCAGGGGGGGACTAGCGGGGTACACAGATACGCAGTATTTT

d_gene: -
j_gene: TRBJ2-1
abundance: -
v_gene: TRBV3-1
CDR3aa: CASSQDLGTEQFF
CDR3nt: TGTGCCAGCAGCCAAGACTTGGGAACTGAGCAGTTCTTC

d_gene: -
j_gene: TRBJ1-4
abundance: -
v_gene: TRBV20-1
CDR3aa: CSAYPVGNEKLFF
CDR3nt: TGCAGTGCTTATCCCGTTGGAAATGAAAAACTGTTTTTT

d_gene: TRBD1
j_gene: TRBJ2-7
abundance: -
v_gene: TRBV5-1
CDR3aa: CASSTTGTDYEQYF
CDR3nt: TGCGCCAGCAGCACCACCGGGACAGACTACGAGCAGTACTTC

d_gene: -
j_gene: TRBJ1-1
abundance: -
v_gene: TRBV29-1
CDR3aa: CSVELGGNTEAFF
CDR3nt: TGCAGCGTTGAACTGGGGGGGAACACTGAAGCTTTCTTT

d_gene: -
j_gene: TRBJ2-3
abundance: -
v_gene: TRBV30
CDR3aa: CAWRGLQGNTDTQYF
CDR3nt: TGTGCCTGGAGGGGACTACAGGGTAACACAGATACGCAGTATTTT

d_gene: -
j_gene: TRBJ2-2
abundance: -
v_gene: TRBV12-3/TRBV12-4
CDR3aa: CASSLQRGELFF
CDR3nt: TGTGCCAGCAGTTTGCAGCGCGGGGAGCTGTTTTTT

d_gene: -
j_gene: TRBJ2-5
abundance: -
v_gene: TRBV28
CDR3aa: CASSPLVSGVETQYF
CDR3nt: TGTGCCAGCAGTCCCTTGGTATCAGGAGTGGAGACCCAGTACTTC

d_gene: -
j_gene: TRBJ1-5
abundance: -
v_gene: TRBV28
CDR3aa: CASSFSRVRQPQHF
CDR3nt: TGTGCCAGCAGTTTTTCCAGGGTCCGCCAGCCCCAGCATTTT

d_gene: -
j_gene: TRBJ2-4
abundance: -
v_gene: TRBV28
CDR3aa: CASSYRAPQGIQYF
CDR3nt: TGTGCCAGCAGCTACAGGGCTCCGCAGGGCATTCAGTACTTC